This entry lists 10 T cell receptor beta chains sequenced from one sample in a study of T-cell reconstitution after alpha-beta-depleted transplantation in children. Unique molecular identifiers featured in how the TCRbeta library was prepared. A single record per CDR3 protein comes from TCRdb applying MiXCR to the PCR reads. Among approximately 170,000 distinct CDR3 sequences listed, roughly 11% were seen once. The sample consisted of PBMCs, taken before TCRalphabeta/CD19-depleted stem cell transplant. The receptor source for this set is a boy under 10 years old with acute myeloid leukemia, due to receive a stem cell transplant.

By share, this clonotype counts as medium-sized. This rearrangement joins TRBV14 to TRBJ2-1, with 7 positions matching TRBD2. Germline CDR1 reads SGHDN; CDR2 reads FVKESK. The length of the CDR3 is 13 residues. The V and J ends lost 5 bases and 9 bases, in that order; junction bases with no gene match: 7. CDR3 DNA: TGTGCCAGCAGCGGCGGGGGAAGAGGTGAGCAGTTCTTC. Translated: CASSGGGRGEQFF.

This clonotype was observed at least ten times. This sequence joins TRBV27 and TRBJ2-1; 10 bases agree with TRBD2. V was pared by 4 bases and J by 0 bases, with 3 bases of the junction left unmatched. Germline assignment: CDR1 MNHEY and CDR2 SMNVEV (reference sequence). The CDR3 sequence is 16 residues long. The CDR3 DNA is TGTGCCAGCAGTTCATCTAGCGGGAGCTCCTACAATGAGCAGTTCTTC. Amino acid sequence: CASSSSSGSSYNEQFF.

Only a few counts were recorded for this clonotype. The rearrangement links TRBV15 to TRBJ1-1; 8 nucleotides line up with TRBD1. The ends lost 11 bases at V and 5 bases at J; junction bases unmatched: 10. From germline, CDR1 is LNHNV and CDR2 YYDKDF (reference sequence). The length of the CDR3 is 13 residues. CDR3 sequence (DNA): TGTGCCGCCTCGGACAGGGAAGGAACTGAAGCTTTCTTT. Encoded protein: CAASDREGTEAFF.

This clonotype was detected ten times or more. The chain recombines TRBV7-8 with TRBJ2-1; D is perhaps TRBD2 (6 bases). The germline gives CDR1 SGHVS, CDR2 FQNEAQ. The V gene lost 5 bases and the J gene lost 5 bases, with 16 bases spanning the gap. CDR3 length: 15 residues. The CDR3 loop is CASSPTRRTNNEQFF. CDR3 nucleotide sequence: TGTGCCAGCAGCCCGACTAGGAGAACAAACAATGAGCAGTTCTTC.

This clonotype was picked up many times. The chain employs TRBV7-6 and TRBJ2-1, with D perhaps TRBD2 (6 bases). The CDR3 has 14 residues. The ends were cut back, 5 bases at V and 5 bases at J, with 13 bases in the middle. CDR1 SGHVS and CDR2 FNYEAQ come from the germline V gene. The CDR3 region is CASSPGTGHNEQFF. DNA of the CDR3: TGTGCCAGCAGCCCCGGGACTGGGCACAATGAGCAGTTCTTC.

This clonotype was detected a few times. The chain links TRBV7-3 to TRBJ2-3; D possibly corresponds to TRBD2 (5 bases). The CDR3 consists of 14 residues. Germline CDR1 and CDR2: SGHTA and FQGTGA. Trimming stripped 1 base from V and 1 base from J, with 6 bases between. The CDR3 reads CASSLISGTDTQYF. DNA for the CDR3: TGTGCCAGCAGCTTAATTAGCGGCACAGATACGCAGTATTTT.

In its sample, this clonotype was seen many times. The chain links TRBV15 to TRBJ2-1; 11 bases are shared with TRBD2. Germline V gives CDR1 LNHNV, CDR2 YYDKDF (reference sequence). Trimming removed 0 bases from V and 10 bases from J; junction bases left unmatched: 5. The CDR3 sequence is 15 residues long. The CDR3 DNA sequence: TGTGCCACCAGCAGAGACCTGTCTAGCGGGGGGGAGCAGTTCTTC. Its protein is CATSRDLSSGGEQFF.

Many counts were recorded for this clonotype. The J gene is TRBJ2-1, the V gene TRBV5-1, with a tentative D call TRBD1 (5 bases). Germline values: CDR1 SGHRS, CDR2 YFSETQ. Trimming shortened V by 0 bases and J by 7 bases, and 8 bases separated the two germline ends. The CDR3 runs 13 residues. Here the CDR3 DNA reads TGCGCCAGCAGCTTGGCAGGGTTGAATGAGCAGTTCTTC. Residues: CASSLAGLNEQFF. The full variable domain, its missing parts supplied by reference TRBV5-1 and TRBJ2-1, is KAGVTQTPRYLIKTRGQQVTLSCSPISGHRSVSWYQQTPGQGLQFLFEYFSETQRNKGNFPGRFSGRQFSNSRSEMNVSTLELGDSALYLCASSLAGLNEQFFGPGTRLTVL.

V is TRBV20-1 and J is TRBJ2-1; TRBD2 matches 14 bases. CDR3 length: 19 amino acids. V lost 3 bases, J lost 0 bases, and 10 bases stayed unmatched. Germline loops: CDR1 DFQATT, CDR2 SNEGSKA (reference sequence). CDR3 DNA: TGCAGTGCTAGCCCCGGACTAGCGGGAGGACTCAGCTCCTACAATGAGCAGTTCTTC. It specifies CSASPGLAGGLSSYNEQFF.

This clonotype was detected a few times. The chain couples TRBV6-1 to TRBJ1-2; D perhaps matches TRBD1 (5 bases). The CDR3 is 15 residues long. Germline V gene data show CDR1 as MNHNS and CDR2 as SASEGT. V was clipped by 0 bases and J by 4 bases, with 12 bases between them. CDR3 nucleotides: TGTGCCAGCAGTGAAGCCCGGGGGATCGGCTATGGCTACACCTTC. Amino acid sequence: CASSEARGIGYGYTF.